The entry below describes one T cell receptor (beta chain). The specificity of this receptor is unknown. Within one base of it there is no much larger clone, and no base qualities were kept. Distinct nucleotide sequences in the sample also encode this CDR3. The CDR3 runs 12 amino acids, cysteine and phenylalanine included. Just CDR3 DNA is preserved here, 36 bases in frame from base 1. CDR1 and CDR2 are drawn from the germline V gene: SQVTM, ANQGSEA. V was cut back by 1 base and J by 4 bases, leaving a gap of 8 bases between them. TCR CDR3 regions were amplified from genomic DNA by multiplex PCR using the deep immunoSEQ assay. Extracted genomic DNA from each cell subset was spread evenly across all wells of several immunoSEQ 96-well plates, with each plate serving as a replicate. For sorted subsets, roughly 200 ng of genomic DNA, equivalent to some 30,000 T cell genomes, went into each replicate PCR. Purified libraries were quantified with a Qubit 3.0 fluorometer, sized on a Bioanalyzer 2100, and re-quantified with the KAPA Library Quantification kit. Every immunoSEQ 96-well plate was sequenced on a separate single-read 150-cycle Illumina NextSeq 550 flow cell. On the authors' methods: Because the immunoSEQ output held only junctional sequences and lacked quality scores, the filtering could not match the filtering applied to full-length reads. To assign V/J genes and CDR3, sequences were annotated using PyIR, a Python wrapper for IgBLAST v1.9, with IMGT germline references. Reads were filtered out if the reads had weak V/J assignments (E-value above 1e-6), no CDR3, stop codons, out-of-frame junctions, or ambiguous translated residues. A V3J clonotype was defined by an identical inferred V gene, J gene, and CDR3 amino acid sequence. To compute the percentage overlap between repertoires, the number of shared unique clonotypes was divided by the size of the smaller repertoire. Repertoire richness was assessed with RTK rarefaction, the Chao1 estimator, and Recon v2.1 estimates of unobserved clonotypes. Generation probabilities for all TCRbeta clonotypes obtained by the gDNA method from a handful of donors were computed using OLGA. TCRdb mirrors the immuneACCESS table, restricted to in-frame sequences. Some clones are absent from its copies; in checked studies, under half trace to an unresolved V gene, and the reason for the others is unknown. D and trimming come from the DNA, and the V and J calls and clone size come from that table. This sample is represented by about 2.1 million clones; approximately 92% of them were singletons. Clones ranked in the top ten supply more than 1.5% of the sample.

CD8 naive samples were CD45RO-negative cells positively selected for CCR7, giving a CD45RA+CCR7+ population that excluded TemRA cells. Healthy HIV-negative adults with no recently reported acute infections or vaccinations were included as donors. Every donor was a Caucasian adult living in Nashville, Tennessee, USA. Blood was collected by leukapheresis, and PBMCs were isolated by Ficoll-Histopaque density gradient centrifugation and then cryopreserved in liquid nitrogen vapor phase. Analytical flow cytometry was used to check the purity and quantity of each magnetically sorted T cell population. From each sorted fraction, genomic DNA was isolated and quantified by UV absorbance on a Nanodrop 2000c. The sample comes from a study of shared clonotypes between healthy human individuals (TCRdb year 2020). With respect to the entire study: The cohort comprised a couple of women and a few men aged 18 to 49 years. To increase sequencing depth and limit assay-specific biases, TCR repertoire library preparation and sequencing were carried out by different laboratories using diverse techniques. Per donor, three plates each were used for CD4 naive and CD4 memory, two for CD8 naive, and one for CD8 memory. Blood TCR repertoires of about five healthy adults were deeply sequenced to estimate repertoire size and the extent of clonotype sharing between individuals. Between about 0.85 and 9.5 billion PBMCs per donor were obtained by leukapheresis.

Overall study outcomes, separate from this receptor: Sampling was limited to blood, and TCR repertoires in tissue likely differ from TCR repertoires in blood. Larger estimated clonotype richness was generally found for naive subsets than for memory subsets. Even with the large sequencing depth, rarefaction of the sorted-subset datasets indicated that sequencing was incomplete. Pairwise subsampling led to the expectation that sequencing depth would affect the degree of clonotype sharing among donors. Because the study included only a small number of donors, the genetic and exposure-history diversity represented was limited. Sharing across a handful of donors was observed for about 5% of naive CD4, around 3.5% of naive CD8, about 2.3% of memory CD4, and roughly 0.4% of memory CD8 clonotypes. Compared with non-shared clonotypes, the clonotypes found in all four sorted-subset donors had higher generation probabilities.

This receptor was identified in a man in his late teens or twenties in good health. Some clones in this sample may be carry-over from other donors' samples. Material: naive CD8+ T cells from PBMCs. The cell subset or site tag for this specimen amounts to: CD45RA+CCR7+. The V and J segments used are TRBV29-1 and TRBJ2-7, with the D gene call left open. The CDR3 is CSVEGSLYEQYF. The bases read TGCAGCGTTGAAGGGTCTCTTTACGAGCAGTACTTC.